This T cell receptor (beta chain) stems from a study of blood T cells in healthy people across ages. It was with a sample-barcoded 5' primer and a J-beta primer mix that a second PCR of about 6 to 12 cycles was run. TCRdb called the 5' RACE reads again in MiXCR, with one record for every CDR3 protein. The table includes about 1.6 million distinct CDR3 sequences, about 31% detected once. The V gene's germline CDR1 is DFQATT and CDR2 SNEGSKA (reference sequence). This CDR3 has 13 amino acids. The V call is TRBV20-1, the J call TRBJ2-7; TRBD1 aligns across 9 bases. This sequence originates from a woman aged 30 to 39 in good health. The specimen sequenced was blood. The CDR3 nucleotides are TGCAGCCACTCCGGGACAGGGCACGTTGGGCAGTACTTC. As protein: CSHSGTGHVGQYF.